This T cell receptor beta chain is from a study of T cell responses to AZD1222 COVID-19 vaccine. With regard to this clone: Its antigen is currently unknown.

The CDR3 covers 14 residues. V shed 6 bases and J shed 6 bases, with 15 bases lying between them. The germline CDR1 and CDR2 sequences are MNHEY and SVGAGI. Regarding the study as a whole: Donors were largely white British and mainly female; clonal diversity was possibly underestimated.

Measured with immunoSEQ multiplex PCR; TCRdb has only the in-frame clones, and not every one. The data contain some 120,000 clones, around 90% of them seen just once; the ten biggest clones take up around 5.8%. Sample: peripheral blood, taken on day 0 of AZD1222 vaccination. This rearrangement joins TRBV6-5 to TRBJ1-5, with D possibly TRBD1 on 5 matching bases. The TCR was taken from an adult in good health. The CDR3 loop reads CASRWTQGGQPQHF. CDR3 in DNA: TGTGCCAGCAGGTGGACGCAGGGAGGTCAGCCCCAGCATTTT.